This T cell receptor (beta chain) was sequenced during a study of blood T cells in healthy people across ages. Study-wide findings and caveats: As age increased, TCR beta diversity per million T cells fell in a roughly linear fashion.

A remark on this clonotype: As yet, its antigen is unknown. The junction departs from germline at one end; a sequencing error may be responsible.

A sample-barcoded 5' primer and a J-beta primer mix were used in a second PCR of roughly 6 to 12 cycles. TCRdb processed the 5' RACE reads anew with MiXCR; each CDR3 protein has one entry. The sample contains 2 million or so distinct CDR3 sequences, roughly 52% of which appear only once. The CDR3 runs 14 residues. CDR1 is MNHEY and CDR2 is SMNVEV in the germline V gene (reference sequence). This clonotype was sampled from a middle-aged woman in good health. Specimen: blood. V is TRBV27 and J is TRBJ2-1; tentatively, D is TRBD2 (5 bases). CDR3 protein: CASSLWLEKEEQSF. The CDR3 nucleotides read TGTGCCAGCAGTTTATGGCTCGAAAAGGAGGAGCAGTCCTTC.